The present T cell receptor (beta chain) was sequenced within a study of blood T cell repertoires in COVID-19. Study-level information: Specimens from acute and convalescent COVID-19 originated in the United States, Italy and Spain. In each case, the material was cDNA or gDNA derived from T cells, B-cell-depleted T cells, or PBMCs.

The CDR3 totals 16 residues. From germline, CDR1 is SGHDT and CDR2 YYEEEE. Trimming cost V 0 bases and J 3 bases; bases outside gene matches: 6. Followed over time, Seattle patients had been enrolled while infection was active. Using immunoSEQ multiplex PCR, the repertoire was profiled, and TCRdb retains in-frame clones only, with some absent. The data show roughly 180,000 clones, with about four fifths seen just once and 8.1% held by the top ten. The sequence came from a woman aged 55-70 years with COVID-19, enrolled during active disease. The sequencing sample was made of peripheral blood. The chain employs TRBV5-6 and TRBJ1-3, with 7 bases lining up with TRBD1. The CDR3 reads CASSLVGTENGNTIYF. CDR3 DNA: TGTGCCAGCAGCTTGGTGGGGACAGAAAATGGAAACACCATATATTTT.